This T cell receptor beta chain was documented in a study of T cells in localized non-small cell lung cancer. General study points: Sequencing involved a lone tumor region, leaving heterogeneity possible. There was an association of higher blood T cell density with longer overall survival.

TCRdb's copy holds only in-frame clones and misses some; the assay was immunoSEQ multiplex PCR. The sample shows over a thousand clones, over 25% of them seen only once. By share of the sample, this clone is medium-sized. Its specificity is not known. Germline CDR1 SGHNT, CDR2 YENEEA. There are 17 residues in the CDR3. Trimming took 4 bases from V and 4 from J; bases not matched to a gene: 11. The clonotype was recovered from a woman between 35 and 70 years old with stage I lung adenocarcinoma. V gene TRBV11-3 combines with J gene TRBJ1-4, with 8 bases fitting TRBD1. This material consisted of lung tumor tissue, taken before any cancer treatment. The CDR3 spells CASSSLRGQGLNEKLFF. As DNA, the CDR3 is TGTGCCAGCAGCTCACTACGAGGACAGGGCCTTAATGAAAAACTGTTTTTT.